Below, 28 T cell receptor beta chains from the same sample are listed, as sequenced in a study of T cells in Graves' hyperthyroidism and ophthalmopathy (dated by TCRdb to the late 2010s). The library was prepared using multiplex PCR. Sequencer: Illumina HiSeq 2000. Amplification of TCR beta CDR3 regions was carried out from RNA transcripts. The first round of RT-PCR for the TCR CDR3 was performed with the HTBI primer set and the Qiagen OneStep RT-PCR kit. The raw public data were reprocessed by TCRdb itself: fastp quality trimming at Q25, MiXCR clonotype calling, in-frame beta chains only. CDR3 protein duplicates are merged, each entry listing the most common genes and DNA. The sample table shows 330,000 or so distinct CDR3 sequences, and 15% to 20% are seen once. The ten most abundant clones make up about 14% of the sample. Specimen: blood. The receptor set was obtained from a middle-aged woman with Graves' ophthalmopathy.

The chain uses TRBV2 and TRBJ2-5; the D gene could be TRBD1 or TRBD2 (5 bases each). V was clipped by 3 bases and J by 4 bases, with 12 bases between them. CDR1 SNHLY and CDR2 FYNNEI come from the germline V gene. This CDR3 has 14 amino acids. Written as DNA, the CDR3 is TGTGCCAGCAGTGATGAGGGGCGTAGAGAGACCCAGTACTTC. Its protein product is CASSDEGRRETQYF.

The V call is TRBV5-1, the J call TRBJ2-7; TRBD1 might be the D (6 bases). Trimming took 4 bases from V and 5 from J, leaving 13 bases between them. The CDR3 spans 13 residues. CDR1 and CDR2 from the germline V gene are SGHRS and YFSETQ. The CDR3 sequence: CASSPTGFDEQYF. CDR3 DNA sequence: TGCGCCAGCAGCCCAACAGGGTTTGACGAGCAGTACTTC. The complete variable domain, with remaining parts taken from reference TRBV5-1 and TRBJ2-7, reads KAGVTQTPRYLIKTRGQQVTLSCSPISGHRSVSWYQQTPGQGLQFLFEYFSETQRNKGNFPGRFSGRQFSNSRSEMNVSTLELGDSALYLCASSPTGFDEQYFGPGTRLTVT.

This clonotype was picked up many times. This chain connects TRBV6-5 to TRBJ2-2; D not certain. Germline CDR1 reads MNHEY; CDR2 reads SVGAGI. The V end was cut by 7 bases, the J end by 1 base, with 4 bases between. CDR3 length: 12 amino acids. CDR3 sequence (DNA): TGTGCCAGCAAAATGAACACCGGGGAGCTGTTTTTT. It specifies CASKMNTGELFF.

This clonotype was counted many times. V and J are TRBV6-2 or TRBV6-3 and TRBJ2-2; D possibly corresponds to TRBD1 (5 bases). CDR1 is MNHEY and CDR2 is SVGEGT in the germline V gene. The CDR3 is 13 residues long. Trimming pared 6 bases from V and 3 bases from J, leaving 8 bases between. The CDR3 coding sequence is TGTGCCAGCAGGAAACAGGACACCGGGGAGCTGTTTTTT. Protein: CASRKQDTGELFF.

Ten or more counts support this clonotype. The gene calls are TRBV28 and TRBJ1-1; TRBD1 agrees at 7 bases. This CDR3 spans 16 amino acids. CDR1 and CDR2 (germline): MDHEN, SYDVKM. With 8 bases clipped from V and 5 bases from J, the junction kept 17 bases outside the gene matches. The CDR3 is CASREDRSALRTEAFF. In DNA, the CDR3 is TGTGCCAGCCGCGAGGACAGGTCGGCTCTGAGGACTGAAGCTTTCTTT.

This clonotype has only one observation. The chain recombines TRBV5-5 with TRBJ2-5; D is uncertain. Per the germline V gene, CDR1 is SGHKS and CDR2 is YYEKEE (reference sequence). Trimming took 4 bases from V and 7 from J, leaving 14 bases between them. This CDR3 has 13 residues. The CDR3 spells CASSGNVKGTQYF. In DNA, the CDR3 is TGTGCCAGCAGCGGGAATGTGAAGGGGACCCAGTACTTC.

This clonotype was detected ten times or more. The J gene is TRBJ2-4, the V gene TRBV28, with 10 bases aligning to TRBD1. The CDR3 covers 19 residues. The V gene end was trimmed by 4 bases and the J gene end by 2 bases; junction bases not matched to a gene: 14. Germline-derived CDR1 and CDR2 are MDHEN and SYDVKM. CDR3 sequence (DNA): TGTGCCAGCAGTTCGTACCCGACAGGGGGCGCATTGACCAAAAACATTCAGTACTTC. Translation gives CASSSYPTGGALTKNIQYF.

Ten or more counts support this clonotype. The rearrangement joins TRBV24-1 to TRBJ2-5; D is ambiguous. With 3 bases removed from V and 1 base from J, the gap between germline ends came to 11 bases. The CDR3 covers 15 residues. Germline V gene data show CDR1 as KGHDR and CDR2 as SFDVKD. The CDR3 here is CATSDPGRSQETQYF. For the CDR3, the DNA is TGTGCCACCAGTGATCCCGGACGGAGCCAAGAGACCCAGTACTTC.

This clonotype was counted at least ten times. V usage is TRBV28 and J usage is TRBJ1-5, with D unclear. V lost 5 bases to trimming and J lost 4 bases, with 12 bases between them. The germline gives CDR1 MDHEN, CDR2 SYDVKM. The CDR3 extends over 14 amino acids. The DNA for the CDR3 is TGTGCCAGCAGTCCTCCGGGGAATAATCAGCCCCAGCATTTT. Protein: CASSPPGNNQPQHF. Looking up the rest from reference TRBV28 and TRBJ1-5 gives the full variable domain: DVKVTQSSRYLVKRTGEKVFLECVQDMDHENMFWYRQDPGLGLRLIYFSYDVKMKEKGDIPEGYSVSREKKERFSLILESASTNQTSMYLCASSPPGNNQPQHFGDGTRLSIL.

This clonotype was recorded at least ten times. V gene TRBV12-3 or TRBV12-4 combines with J gene TRBJ1-3, with unresolved D. The CDR3 spans 10 residues. Trimming took 8 bases from V and 6 from J, leaving 5 bases between them. Written as DNA, the CDR3 is TGTGCCAGCCGATTAAACACCATATATTTT. This translates into CASRLNTIYF.

The sample holds many counts of this clonotype. V gene TRBV30 combines with J gene TRBJ2-5; TRBD2 matches at 7 bases. V was clipped by 6 bases and J by 7 bases; unmatched bases: 8. This CDR3 spans 12 amino acids. Germline V gene sequence: CDR1 GTSNPN, CDR2 SVGIG (reference sequence). CDR3 protein: CACTMGGRTQYF. The CDR3 nucleotides read TGTGCCTGTACCATGGGGGGGAGGACCCAGTACTTC.

This chain joins TRBV28 and TRBJ1-2; D is unclear. Between the trimmed V and J ends, which lost 5 bases and 5 bases, there was a span of 18 bases. Germline assignment: CDR1 MDHEN and CDR2 SYDVKM. The CDR3 consists of 15 residues. The CDR3 loop reads CASSIPARLFYGYTF. The CDR3 bases are TGTGCCAGCAGTATCCCGGCGCGTCTATTTTATGGCTACACCTTC.

The chain couples TRBV6-2 or TRBV6-3 to TRBJ1-2; D is ambiguous. The CDR3 spans 14 residues. Germline V gene sequence: CDR1 MNHEY, CDR2 SVGEGT. Trimming shortened V by 2 bases and J by 2 bases, and 9 bases separated the two germline ends. The CDR3 loop reads CASSYGDINYGYTF. The CDR3 nucleotides are TGTGCCAGCAGTTACGGCGACATAAACTATGGCTACACCTTC.

At least ten counts were recorded for this clonotype. The V call is TRBV12-3 or TRBV12-4, the J call TRBJ2-2; maybe TRBD2 (7 bases). The germline V and J ends were trimmed by 3 bases and 3 bases, with 17 bases remaining between them. This CDR3 has 17 residues. This chain's CDR3 is CASSFGGARRDTGELFF. The CDR3 nucleotides read TGTGCCAGCAGTTTTGGGGGGGCGCGGCGGGACACCGGGGAGCTGTTTTTT.

This clonotype came up many times. The chain uses TRBV27 and TRBJ2-7; 7 nucleotides match TRBD2. Trimming cost V 3 bases and J 5 bases; bases outside gene matches: 7. CDR1 is MNHEY and CDR2 is SMNVEV in the germline V gene (reference sequence). The CDR3 extends over 14 amino acids. The CDR3 spells CASSFLAVNDEQYF. The CDR3 DNA reads TGTGCCAGCAGTTTCCTAGCGGTAAACGACGAGCAGTACTTC.

This clonotype was observed a handful of times. This sequence joins TRBV28 and TRBJ2-7; TRBD2 aligns across 8 bases. CDR3 size: 16 residues. Germline CDR1 is MDHEN and CDR2 is SYDVKM. J lost 5 bases, V lost 6 bases, and 15 bases had no gene match. The chain's CDR3 is CASSGSRSGSTNEQYF. CDR3 coding DNA: TGTGCCAGCAGCGGCAGTCGCAGCGGGAGTACAAACGAGCAGTACTTC. The full variable domain, in which reference TRBV28 and TRBJ2-7 provide the parts outside the CDR3, is DVKVTQSSRYLVKRTGEKVFLECVQDMDHENMFWYRQDPGLGLRLIYFSYDVKMKEKGDIPEGYSVSREKKERFSLILESASTNQTSMYLCASSGSRSGSTNEQYFGPGTRLTVT.

This clonotype was seen at least ten times. The chain links TRBV25-1 to TRBJ1-1; D unresolved. From germline, CDR1 is MGHDK and CDR2 SYGVNS. V was clipped by 8 bases and J by 4 bases, with 17 bases between them. The CDR3 has 14 amino acids. CDR3 amino acids: CASRRLGPGTEAFF. For the CDR3, the DNA is TGTGCCAGCCGAAGACTTGGGCCCGGCACTGAAGCTTTCTTT.

This clonotype showed up many times. The rearrangement links TRBV15 to TRBJ2-4, with TRBD1 matching over 7 bases. V was pared by 1 base and J by 5 bases, with 5 bases of the junction left unmatched. Germline V gives CDR1 LNHNV, CDR2 YYDKDF (reference sequence). This CDR3 is built from 15 residues. The CDR3 sequence: CATSRGIGTENIQYF. The CDR3 nucleotides are TGTGCCACCAGCAGAGGGATAGGGACAGAAAACATTCAGTACTTC.

This clonotype was observed at least ten times. This sequence joins TRBV28 and TRBJ2-1; a possible D gene is TRBD2 (6 bases). CDR3 length equals 13 residues. Germline-derived CDR1 and CDR2 are MDHEN and SYDVKM. The germline V and J ends were trimmed by 4 bases and 7 bases, with 11 bases remaining between them. The CDR3 DNA sequence: TGTGCCAGCAGTTCCCCGGGGGAAAATGAGCAGTTCTTC. It encodes CASSSPGENEQFF.

This clonotype was picked up a small number of times. CDR3 DNA sequence: TGTGCCAGCTCCCTAGGGGGCTGGTATGGCTACACCTTC. Protein: CASSLGGWYGYTF. The J gene is TRBJ1-2, the V gene TRBV11-2; 7 bases match TRBD1. The germline V gene encodes CDR1 SGHAT and CDR2 FQNNGV. V lost 8 bases, J lost 5 bases, and 8 bases stayed unmatched. The CDR3 consists of 13 residues.

This clonotype was recorded at least ten times. The chain carries TRBV6-1 and TRBJ2-7; 8 nucleotides match TRBD2. V lost 6 bases, J lost 7 bases, and 5 bases stayed unmatched. Germline CDR1 and CDR2: MNHNS and SASEGT. The length of the CDR3 is 12 residues. CDR3: CASRGAGDEQYF. As DNA, the CDR3 is TGTGCCAGCAGGGGAGCGGGAGATGAGCAGTACTTC.

The sample holds many counts of this clonotype. This sequence joins TRBV5-1 and TRBJ2-7, with a weak D call TRBD2 (7 bases). Germline V gene sequence: CDR1 SGHRS, CDR2 YFSETQ. V dropped 1 base and J dropped 6 bases, with 14 bases sitting between them. This CDR3 has 14 amino acids. CDR3 bases: TGCGCCAGCAGCTTGTTTGCGGGGGCGGGCGAGCAGTACTTC. This gives the protein CASSLFAGAGEQYF. Together with reference TRBV5-1 and TRBJ2-7, the CDR3 gives the full variable domain: KAGVTQTPRYLIKTRGQQVTLSCSPISGHRSVSWYQQTPGQGLQFLFEYFSETQRNKGNFPGRFSGRQFSNSRSEMNVSTLELGDSALYLCASSLFAGAGEQYFGPGTRLTVT.

This clonotype was counted at least ten times. Written as DNA, the CDR3 is TGCGCCAGCAGTGCGTCCGGAGACAGGAACACTGAAGCTTTCTTT. Amino acid sequence: CASSASGDRNTEAFF. V and J are TRBV10-2 and TRBJ1-1; the D gene is possibly TRBD1 (5 bases). Germline values: CDR1 WSHSY, CDR2 SAAADI. The CDR3 sequence is 15 residues long. V was shortened by 4 bases and J by 1 base, with 13 bases between the two germline ends.

This clonotype was observed many times. The CDR3: CASSFRISPGWAGGRTGELFF. The DNA for the CDR3 is TGTGCCAGCAGCTTTAGGATCTCCCCGGGGTGGGCGGGAGGTCGGACCGGGGAGCTGTTTTTT. This chain joins TRBV11-2 and TRBJ2-2, with 8 bases matching TRBD2. The CDR3 totals 21 residues. The V segment lost 3 bases and the J segment 5 bases; nucleotides outside the gene matches: 23. Germline V gene lookup returns CDR1 SGHAT and CDR2 FQNNGV. Supplemented by reference TRBV11-2 and TRBJ2-2, the full variable domain reads EAGVAQSPRYKIIEKRQSVAFWCNPISGHATLYWYQQILGQGPKLLIQFQNNGVVDDSQLPKDRFSAERLKGVDSTLKIQPAKLEDSAVYLCASSFRISPGWAGGRTGELFFGEGSRLTVL.

At least ten counts were recorded for this clonotype. The J gene is TRBJ2-7, the V gene TRBV24-1; no definite D call. The V gene lost 2 bases and the J gene lost 7 bases, with 11 bases spanning the gap. The V gene's germline CDR1 is KGHDR and CDR2 SFDVKD. This CDR3 is 13 amino acids long. As DNA, the CDR3 is TGTGCCACCAGTGATTCGGCGCGTCTTGAGCAGTACTTC. The encoded protein is CATSDSARLEQYF.

This clonotype was observed many times. The gene calls are TRBV6-1 and TRBJ1-2; TRBD1 matches at 9 bases. The CDR3 length is 12 residues. Germline CDR1 reads MNHNS; CDR2 reads SASEGT. V lost 8 bases and J lost 8; bases outside the gene matches: 6. The CDR3 here is CASLEQGAGYTF. The CDR3 DNA reads TGTGCCAGCCTAGAACAGGGGGCCGGCTACACCTTC.

In its sample, this clonotype was seen many times. The chain's CDR3 is CASSQGQGHLSQHF. DNA of the CDR3: TGTGCCAGCAGTCAGGGACAGGGCCACCTATCCCAGCATTTT. This chain connects TRBV28 to TRBJ1-5; the match to TRBD1 covers 9 bases. The germline gives CDR1 MDHEN, CDR2 SYDVKM. The CDR3 runs to 14 residues. Trimming cost V 5 bases and J 11 bases; bases outside gene matches: 10.

This clonotype was detected many times. The V and J genes are TRBV5-5 and TRBJ2-7; D uncertain. Germline lookup yields CDR1 SGHKS and CDR2 YYEKEE (reference sequence). The CDR3 totals 14 residues. The V and J ends lost 4 bases and 7 bases respectively, with 18 bases between them. The CDR3, as DNA: TGTGCCAGCAGCATCGAAGAAAGACTGTGGGAGCAGTACTTC. Translated, it gives CASSIEERLWEQYF.